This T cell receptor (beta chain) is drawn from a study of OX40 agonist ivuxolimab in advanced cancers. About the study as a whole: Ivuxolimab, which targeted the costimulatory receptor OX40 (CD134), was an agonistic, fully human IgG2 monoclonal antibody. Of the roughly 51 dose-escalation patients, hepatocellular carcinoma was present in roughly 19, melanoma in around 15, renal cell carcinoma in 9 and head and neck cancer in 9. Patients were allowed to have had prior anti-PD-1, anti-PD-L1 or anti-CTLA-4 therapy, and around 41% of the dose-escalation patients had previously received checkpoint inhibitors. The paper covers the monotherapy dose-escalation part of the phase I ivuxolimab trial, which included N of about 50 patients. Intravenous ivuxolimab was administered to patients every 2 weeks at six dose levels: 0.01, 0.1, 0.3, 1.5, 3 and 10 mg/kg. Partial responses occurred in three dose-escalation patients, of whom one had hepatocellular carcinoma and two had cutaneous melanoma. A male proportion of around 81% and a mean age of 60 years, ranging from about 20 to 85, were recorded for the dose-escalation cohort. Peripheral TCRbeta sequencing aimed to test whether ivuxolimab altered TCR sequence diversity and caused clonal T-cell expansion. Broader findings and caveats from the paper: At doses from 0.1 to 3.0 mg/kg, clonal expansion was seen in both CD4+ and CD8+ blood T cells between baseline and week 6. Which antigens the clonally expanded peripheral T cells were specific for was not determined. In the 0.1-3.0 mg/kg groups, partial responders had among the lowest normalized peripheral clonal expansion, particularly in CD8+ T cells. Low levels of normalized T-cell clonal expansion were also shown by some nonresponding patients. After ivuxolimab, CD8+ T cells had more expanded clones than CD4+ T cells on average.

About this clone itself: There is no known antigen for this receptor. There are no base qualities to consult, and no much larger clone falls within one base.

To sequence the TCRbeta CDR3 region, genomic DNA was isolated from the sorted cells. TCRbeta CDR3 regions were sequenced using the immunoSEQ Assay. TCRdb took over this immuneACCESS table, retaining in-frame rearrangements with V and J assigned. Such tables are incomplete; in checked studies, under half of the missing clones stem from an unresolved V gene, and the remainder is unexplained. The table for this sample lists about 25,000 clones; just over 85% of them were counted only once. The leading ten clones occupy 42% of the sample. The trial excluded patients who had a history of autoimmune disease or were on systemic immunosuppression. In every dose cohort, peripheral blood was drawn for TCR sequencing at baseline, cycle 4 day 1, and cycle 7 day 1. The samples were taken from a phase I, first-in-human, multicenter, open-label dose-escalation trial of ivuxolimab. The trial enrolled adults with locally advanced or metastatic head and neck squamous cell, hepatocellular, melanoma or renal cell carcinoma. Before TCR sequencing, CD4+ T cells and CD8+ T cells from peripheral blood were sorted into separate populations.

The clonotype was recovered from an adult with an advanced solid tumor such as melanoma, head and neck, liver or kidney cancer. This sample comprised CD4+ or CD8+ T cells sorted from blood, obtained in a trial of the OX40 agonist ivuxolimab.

The nucleotide sequence reads TGTGCCAGCAGCTTGGGTCCTGACTACGAGCAGTACTTC. This sequence encodes CASSLGPDYEQYF. The chain uses TRBV5-5 and TRBJ2-7; the D gene identity is not certain. Measured from the cysteine to the phenylalanine, the CDR3 is 13 residues long. Left in the record is the CDR3 DNA by itself, 39 bases read in frame from the first base. CDR1 and CDR2 are drawn from the germline V gene (reference sequence): SGHKS, YYEKEE. Between the V and J ends, shortened by 0 bases and 3 bases respectively, the junction contains 7 bases.